This T cell receptor beta chain was sequenced during a study of breast tumors, draining lymph nodes, adjacent tissues. Study-wide results and limits: The lymph node origin of tumor T cells was framed as consistent with a hypothesis, not demonstrated.

This clonotype was picked up many times. Its matching antigen is unknown. This CDR3 spans 14 amino acids. V lost 0 bases and J lost 3, with 12 bases in between. Germline V lookup: CDR1 DFQATT, CDR2 SNEGSKA (reference sequence). Each CDR3 protein gets one entry after TCRdb re-called the multiplex PCR reads with MiXCR. The table has more than 100,000 distinct CDR3 sequences, approximately 20% seen once. Breast cancer patients provided tissue from their axillary draining lymph nodes. The sample was axillary lymph node tissue. The receptor's source is a female donor with breast cancer. Some clones in this sample may be carry-over from other donors' samples. The rearrangement joins TRBV20-1 to TRBJ2-7, with D perhaps given as TRBD1 or TRBD2 (5 bases each). CDR3 DNA: TGCAGTGCTAGAGATTCGGGACGGATCTACGAGCAGTACTTC. Protein sequence: CSARDSGRIYEQYF.